The present TCR beta chain was sequenced within a study of human T cells and chemical hapten exposure. TCRdb re-called the RACE reads through MiXCR, storing one row per CDR3 protein. This sample has about 40,000 distinct CDR3 sequences; roughly 3.3% occur once, and the top ten carry 6.7%. This clonotype was detected ten times or more. Time point given: patch test 2, 6 weeks after DPC sensitization. Treatment specified: therapeutic diphenylcyclopropenone sensitization with weekly scalp DPC. The V end was cut by 0 bases, the J end by 2 bases, with 12 bases between. Germline V gene sequence: CDR1 MGHRA, CDR2 YSYEKL. The CDR3 runs 16 residues.

The origin of this receptor is a middle-aged man with alopecia areata. Some clones in this sample may be carry-over from other donors' samples. The J gene is TRBJ2-3, the V gene TRBV4-1, with a tentative D call TRBD1 (5 bases). The input for sequencing was whole blood, taken in connection with sensitization to the hapten diphenylcyclopropenone (DPC). The CDR3 region has the DNA TGCGCCAGCAGCCAAGATCGTCAGGGCCTCACAGATACGCAGTATTTT. Translated, it gives CASSQDRQGLTDTQYF.